The next 23 T cell receptor beta chains were all read from a single sample in a study of shared clonotypes between healthy human individuals. Sequencing used immunoSEQ multiplex PCR; TCRdb keeps in-frame clones, though not all of them. The sample has some 360,000 clones, around 67% seen once. The sample taken for sequencing was memory CD4+ T cells sorted from blood. Sample subset: CD45RA-negative fraction. The receptors originated from a man aged 25 to 45 in good health.

This clone was seen a handful of times. The rearrangement joins TRBV10-3 to TRBJ1-5, with TRBD1 matching 7 bases. V lost 11 bases and J lost 4; bases outside the gene matches: 5. Per the germline V gene, CDR1 is ENHRY and CDR2 is SYGVKD. This CDR3 comprises 12 residues. CDR3 amino acids: CAAGTDNQPQHF. CDR3 DNA sequence: TGTGCCGCCGGGACAGATAATCAGCCCCAGCATTTT.

The CDR3 sequence is CASSLWTGAMNTEAFF. DNA of the CDR3: TGCGCCAGCAGCCTATGGACAGGAGCCATGAACACTGAAGCTTTCTTT. V gene TRBV5-1 combines with J gene TRBJ1-1, with 7 nucleotides matching TRBD1. This CDR3 has 16 residues. CDR1 SGHRS and CDR2 YFSETQ come from the germline V gene. V shed 4 bases, J shed 0 bases, and the junction held 9 bases outside the gene matches.

The CDR3 DNA sequence: TGTGCCAGCAGCGCGGAACCCGGGACTAGCGGGTCATTGGTCAATGAGCAGTTCTTC. Translating it yields CASSAEPGTSGSLVNEQFF. The gene calls are TRBV9 and TRBJ2-1; TRBD2 aligns across 12 bases. The V gene's germline CDR1 is SGDLS and CDR2 YYNGEE. This CDR3 has 19 amino acids. V gave up 3 bases and J gave up 6 bases; unmatched junction bases: 16.

The rearrangement uses TRBV5-4 and TRBJ2-3, with a possible D match to TRBD2 (6 bases). The CDR3 has 14 amino acids. Germline CDR1 reads SGHNT; CDR2 reads YYREEE (reference sequence). Trimming shortened V by 2 bases and J by 4 bases, and 11 bases separated the two germline ends. Written as DNA, the CDR3 is TGTGCCAGCAGCTTACGGCGGGACTCAGATACGCAGTATTTT. It yields the protein CASSLRRDSDTQYF.

The V and J genes are TRBV13 and TRBJ2-1; D assignment may be TRBD1 or TRBD2 (6 bases each). Trimming shortened V by 5 bases and J by 5 bases, and 13 bases separated the two germline ends. Germline CDR1 and CDR2: PRHDT and FYEKMQ (reference sequence). The CDR3 is 14 residues long. The CDR3 is CASSTRGADNEQFF. CDR3 DNA: TGTGCCAGCAGCACGAGGGGGGCGGACAATGAGCAGTTCTTC.

The CDR3 spells CASSLVAGSSYNEQFF. The CDR3 DNA sequence: TGCGCCAGCAGCTTGGTAGCGGGAAGCTCCTACAATGAGCAGTTCTTC. V gene TRBV5-1 combines with J gene TRBJ2-1, with TRBD2 identical over 8 bases. After removal of 0 bases from V and 0 bases from J, the junction contained 2 bases not matched to a gene. This CDR3 has 16 amino acids. Looked up from germline, CDR1 is SGHRS and CDR2 is YFSETQ.

The chain is built from TRBV14 and TRBJ2-1; no reliable D call. Trimming removed 5 bases from V and 3 bases from J, with 14 bases in between. The CDR3 has 15 amino acids. The germline V gene has CDR1 SGHDN and CDR2 FVKESK. Written as DNA, the CDR3 is TGTGCCAGCAGCACACCTCTTTCTAGCTACAATGAGCAGTTCTTC. It yields the protein CASSTPLSSYNEQFF.

The chain joins TRBV28 to TRBJ1-1; D gene ambiguous. Germline CDR1 is MDHEN and CDR2 is SYDVKM. The CDR3 runs 11 residues. Trimming removed 8 bases at V and 1 base at J, with 5 bases between. As DNA, the CDR3 is TGTGCCAGCCTACAGAACACTGAAGCTTTCTTT. It encodes CASLQNTEAFF.

With regard to this clone: Its ends do not fully match the called genes, so a read error is possible. CDR3 sequence reads: CATGSQGKSEQYF. CDR3 DNA sequence: TGCGCCACGGGGTCACAGGGTAAATCCGAGCAGTACTTC. V and J are TRBV27 and TRBJ2-7; perhaps TRBD1 as D (6 bases). Per germline, CDR1 MNHEY and CDR2 SMNVEV (reference sequence). The CDR3 runs to 13 residues.

This clone is a singleton in its sample. For the CDR3, the DNA is TGTGCCAGCAGTATGACACCAACCTACGAGCAGTACTTC. Residues: CASSMTPTYEQYF. The chain couples TRBV6-1 to TRBJ2-7; the D is unclear. From germline, CDR1 is MNHNS and CDR2 SASEGT. Trimming cost V 5 bases and J 2 bases, with 10 bases left between them. There are 13 residues in the CDR3.

This clone was counted between two and nine times. The gene calls are TRBV10-3 and TRBJ1-1; D not certain. V was shortened by 6 bases and J by 1 base, with 15 bases between the two germline ends. CDR1 ENHRY and CDR2 SYGVKD come from the germline V gene. This CDR3 is built from 15 residues. This chain's CDR3 is CAIRVDKEKNTEAFF. CDR3 bases: TGTGCCATCAGGGTAGACAAGGAAAAGAACACTGAAGCTTTCTTT.

This clone was seen more than once but under ten times. The V call is TRBV6-1, the J call TRBJ1-1, with a weak D call TRBD1 (6 bases). This CDR3 has 15 residues. Germline values: CDR1 MNHNS, CDR2 SASEGT. The V end lost 4 bases, the J end lost 4 bases, and 16 bases lay between the germline ends. CDR3 nucleotide sequence: TGTGCCAGCAGTGTAACACAGGGAGTGGGCACTGAAGCTTTCTTT. This sequence encodes CASSVTQGVGTEAFF.

The V call is TRBV6-1, the J call TRBJ2-3; the D gene is possibly TRBD1 (5 bases). CDR1 and CDR2 from the germline V gene are MNHNS and SASEGT. The CDR3 loop spans 13 amino acids. The V end lost 10 bases, the J end lost 0 bases, and 11 bases lay between the germline ends. The CDR3 DNA is TGTGCCACCGAGACAGCTAGCACAGATACGCAGTATTTT. Encoded protein: CATETASTDTQYF.

The V and J genes are TRBV6-4 and TRBJ2-7; unclear D gene. Germline assignment: CDR1 MRHNA and CDR2 SNTAGT. V was trimmed by 5 bases and J by 2 bases, leaving 7 bases between them. The length of the CDR3 is 12 residues. Here the CDR3 reads CASSLFPYEQYF. The CDR3 DNA reads as TGTGCCAGCAGTTTGTTCCCCTACGAGCAGTACTTC.

V gene TRBV18 combines with J gene TRBJ2-2; D call uncertain. Germline CDR1 and CDR2: KGHSH and LQKENI. Between the trimmed V and J ends, which lost 1 base and 5 bases, there was a span of 8 bases. The CDR3 is 14 amino acids. CDR3 in amino acids: CASSPLTATGELFF. CDR3 DNA sequence: TGTGCCAGCTCACCACTGACTGCAACCGGGGAGCTGTTTTTT.

This clone was picked up many times. This chain connects TRBV11-1 to TRBJ2-5; D may be TRBD1 or TRBD2 (6 bases each). CDR1 and CDR2 from the germline V gene are SGHAT and FQDESV (reference sequence). V gave up 7 bases and J gave up 1 base, with 10 bases separating them. This CDR3 contains 13 residues. The CDR3 reads CASITGAQETQYF. The DNA of the CDR3 is TGTGCCAGCATTACGGGGGCCCAAGAGACCCAGTACTTC.

J is TRBJ2-1 and V is TRBV5-4; the D gene is possibly TRBD2 (6 bases). CDR3 length: 16 residues. V was trimmed by 1 base and J by 5 bases, leaving 16 bases between them. Germline assignment: CDR1 SGHNT and CDR2 YYREEE (reference sequence). CDR3 nucleotides: TGTGCCAGCAGCTTGTTAGCGGCCTGGTACCACAATGAGCAGTTCTTC. This encodes CASSLLAAWYHNEQFF. Variable domain in full (rest from reference TRBV5-4 and TRBJ2-1): ETGVTQSPTHLIKTRGQQVTLRCSSQSGHNTVSWYQQALGQGPQFIFQYYREEENGRGNFPPRFSGLQFPNYSSELNVNALELDDSALYLCASSLLAAWYHNEQFFGPGTRLTVL.

This clone was seen a few times. This chain connects TRBV6-5 to TRBJ2-2, with D hard to call. This CDR3 region has 15 residues. Deletions cut 2 bases from V and 3 bases from J, with 10 bases between. CDR1 MNHEY and CDR2 SVGAGI come from the germline V gene. CDR3 residues: CASSYVGLYTGELFF. The CDR3 bases are TGTGCCAGCAGTTACGTAGGCCTCTACACCGGGGAGCTGTTTTTT.

The chain joins TRBV28 to TRBJ1-2, with a tentative D call TRBD1 (5 bases). The germline gives CDR1 MDHEN, CDR2 SYDVKM. Trimming left V 5 bases short and J 6 bases short, with 19 bases between. This CDR3 is 15 amino acids long. Here the CDR3 DNA reads TGTGCCAGCAGTCGAACTAAGACAGTCGATAATGGCTACACCTTC. The encoded protein is CASSRTKTVDNGYTF.

The chain is built from TRBV29-1 and TRBJ2-2; TRBD1 might be the D (5 bases). This CDR3 contains 13 residues. V lost 4 bases and J 6 bases, leaving 12 bases between the germline ends. Germline V gives CDR1 SQVTM, CDR2 ANQGSEA. The CDR3 loop is CSVGRTSAGELFF. In nucleotides, the CDR3 is TGCAGCGTTGGTAGGACATCGGCCGGGGAGCTGTTTTTT.

This clone was seen only once. This chain joins TRBV10-1 and TRBJ2-1, with D possibly being TRBD1 or TRBD2 (5 bases each). The V end was cut by 4 bases, the J end by 5 bases, with 12 bases between. The CDR3 runs 14 residues. In germline, CDR1 is WNHNN, CDR2 SYGVQD (reference sequence). DNA for the CDR3: TGCGCCAGCAGTGGAGGGACGGAAAACAATGAGCAGTTCTTC. This encodes CASSGGTENNEQFF.

The chain couples TRBV28 to TRBJ1-5, with D uncertain. The V gene's germline CDR1 is MDHEN and CDR2 SYDVKM. The length of the CDR3 is 12 residues. V dropped 9 bases and J dropped 9 bases, with 15 bases sitting between them. CDR3 coding DNA: TGTGCCAGTACTGATCAGAACAGGCCCCAGCATTTT. Translated, it gives CASTDQNRPQHF.

This chain joins TRBV11-2 and TRBJ2-4; no clear D gene. With 5 bases removed from V and 1 base from J, the gap between germline ends came to 6 bases. Germline V lookup: CDR1 SGHAT, CDR2 FQNNGV. The CDR3 covers 13 residues. CDR3: CASSGDAKNIQYF. In DNA form, the CDR3 reads TGTGCCAGCAGCGGCGATGCCAAAAACATTCAGTACTTC.